This T cell receptor (beta chain) was obtained from a study of shared clonotypes between healthy human individuals (dated by TCRdb to 2018 to 2021). A note on the overall study: A few men and a couple of women, aged 18 to 49 years, made up the cohort. For each donor, CD4 naive and CD4 memory were each run on three plates, CD8 naive on two plates, and CD8 memory on one plate. Blood TCR repertoires of a handful of healthy adults were deeply sequenced to estimate repertoire size and the extent of clonotype sharing between individuals. Libraries were prepared and TCR repertoires were sequenced by different laboratories using diverse techniques, in order to increase sequencing depth and limit assay-specific biases. Between about 0.85 and 9.5 billion PBMCs per donor were obtained by leukapheresis. The research as a whole found: Naive subsets generally had larger estimated clonotype richness than memory subsets did. Compared with non-shared clonotypes, clonotypes shared by all four sorted-subset donors had higher generation probabilities. Sampling was limited to blood, and TCR repertoires in tissue likely differ from TCR repertoires in blood. Roughly 5.2% of naive CD4, 3.5% of naive CD8, around 2.3% of memory CD4, and over 0.35% of memory CD8 clonotypes were shared across a few donors. Because the study included only a small number of donors, the genetic and exposure-history diversity represented was limited. Rarefaction of sorted-subset datasets indicated incomplete sequencing despite the large sequencing depth. Based on pairwise subsampling, the degree of clonotype sharing among donors was expected to be affected by sequencing depth.

The donors were healthy, HIV-negative adults with no recently reported acute infections or vaccinations. Every donor was a Caucasian adult living in Nashville, Tennessee, USA. Magnetic negative selection was used to enrich CD4+ T cells, after which naive cells were positively selected on CD45RA and the negative fraction became the memory subset. After blood collection by leukapheresis, PBMCs were isolated using Ficoll-Histopaque density gradient centrifugation and then cryopreserved in the vapor phase of liquid nitrogen. Analytical flow cytometry was used to check the purity and quantity of every magnetically sorted T cell population. Genomic DNA was isolated from each sorted fraction and quantified by UV absorbance on a Nanodrop 2000c. Per the germline V gene, SGDLS is the CDR1 and YYNGEE is the CDR2. V loses 3 bases of germline sequence and J loses 4 bases, and the interval between the two ends is 10 bases. Its CDR3 holds 13 amino acids, cysteine through phenylalanine. Only the CDR3 region is kept as DNA, spanning 39 bases read in frame from base 1.

A word on this clone: Its antigen is still unknown. No much larger clone is present one base from it, and per-base qualities are unavailable.

Using the deep immunoSEQ assay, multiplex PCR amplified TCR CDR3 regions from genomic DNA. Extracted genomic DNA from each cell subset was distributed evenly across all wells of several immunoSEQ 96-well plates, and each plate was treated as a replicate. For sorted subsets, 200 to 250 ng of genomic DNA, equivalent to some 33,000 T cell genomes, went into each replicate PCR. Purified libraries were quantified with a Qubit 3.0 fluorometer, sized on a Bioanalyzer 2100, and re-quantified with the KAPA Library Quantification kit. A separate single-read 150-cycle Illumina NextSeq 550 flow cell was used to sequence each immunoSEQ 96-well plate. From the authors' description of their analysis: Because only junctional sequences without quality scores were contained in the immunoSEQ output, filtering matching that applied to full-length reads could not be performed. Sequences were annotated with PyIR, a Python wrapper for IgBLAST v1.9, using IMGT germline references to assign V/J genes and CDR3. Reads were removed for weak V/J assignments (E-value above 1e-6), missing CDR3, stop codons, out-of-frame junctions, or ambiguous translated residues. V3J clonotypes were defined by identical inferred V gene, J gene, and CDR3 amino acid sequence. To compute the percentage overlap between repertoires, the number of shared unique clonotypes was divided by the size of the smaller repertoire. RTK rarefaction, the Chao1 estimator, and Recon v2.1 estimates of unobserved clonotypes were used to assess repertoire richness. For all TCRbeta clonotypes obtained by the gDNA method from a few donors, generation probabilities were computed with OLGA. The table comes from immuneACCESS by way of TCRdb, which keeps in-frame sequences with V and J called. Part of the clones is missing from these tables; in studies checked, under half for an unresolved V gene and the rest for unknown reasons. V and J calls and clone size are as listed in that table; D and trimming were resolved from the DNA. Counted in this sample were some 790,000 clones; 72% of them appeared once. The top ten hold under 2% of the sample.

The receptor comes from a woman between 25 and 40 years old in good health. The sequencing sample was made of memory CD4+ T cells sorted from blood. The cell subset or site label, as the study defines it: CD45RA-negative fraction. Recombination joined TRBV9 with TRBJ1-2, with a tentative D gene TRBD1 over 5 matching bases. The CDR3 protein: CASSGGRPYGYTF. In nucleotide form, the sequence is TGTGCCAGCAGCGGGGGACGGCCCTATGGCTACACCTTC. Joined to the reference TRBV9 and TRBJ1-2 proteins, this CDR3 gives the full variable domain: DSGVTQTPKHLITATGQRVTLRCSPRSGDLSVYWYQQSLDQGLQFLIQYYNGEERAKGNILERFSAQQFPDLHSELNLSSLELGDSALYFCASSGGRPYGYTFGSGTRLTVV.